This T cell receptor (beta chain) appears in the sequencing data of a study of beta chain features in type 1 diabetes. Background on the study: Age, gender and cell yields were alike across patients and healthy donors. Broader study findings: All four CD4+ subsets of Type 1 diabetes patients contained TCRB CDR3s that were moderately but significantly shorter.

The sequenced template was cDNA made from the entire isolated RNA. Sequencing used immunoSEQ multiplex PCR; TCRdb keeps in-frame clones, though not all of them. The table lists around 600,000 clones, roughly 12% of them singletons. This clone appeared a few times. Antigen unknown. Populations isolated by sorting all had purity greater than 95%. After removal of 5 bases from V and 3 bases from J, the junction contained 3 bases not matched to a gene. CDR1 is MNHEY, CDR2 SVGAGI, per germline. CDR3 length equals 14 residues. The sample was naive CD4+ T cells from blood. V usage is TRBV6-5 and J usage is TRBJ1-4; 7 nucleotides match TRBD1. This clonotype was sampled from a man in his thirties or forties with type 1 diabetes. CDR3 DNA sequence: TGTGCCAGCAGTCCAGGGACAGCTAATGAAAAACTGTTTTTT. Translation: CASSPGTANEKLFF.